This TCR beta chain was observed in a study of blood T cell repertoires in COVID-19 (dated by TCRdb to between 2020 and 2021). With regard to the full study: The collaborator samples originated in the United States, Italy and Spain and spanned the acute and convalescent phases of COVID-19. The dataset comprised deeply sampled blood TCRbeta repertoires from subjects exposed to, actively infected with, or recovered from COVID-19. Samples came from the ongoing ImmuneRACE study (first 160 participants) plus 1,254 subjects from 6 global collaborators. The repertoires were made available in a free public database intended to serve as a resource for research on the immune response to SARS-CoV-2. The material from the prospective study consisted of cDNA or gDNA derived from T cells, B-cell-depleted T cells, or PBMCs. A de-identified subject ID, COVID-19 status, age in years and sex were almost always included in the sample metadata. Where available, HLA class I and class II types were taken from metadata supplied by the sample provider and were not determined by assay-based typing.

General conclusions and limits of the study: The quantity of clinical and demographic metadata differed by source and by participant and was supplied without curation.

The CDR3 spans 15 residues, from the cysteine through the phenylalanine. This entry keeps only the CDR3 DNA: 45 bases, framed from base 1. The immunoSEQ Assay, a bias-controlled multiplex PCR, was used to amplify TCRbeta CDR3 regions from genomic DNA. The original pipeline was this. Within the assay, amplification of reference gene primers was used to estimate how many nucleated cells each sample contained. To quantify the absolute abundance of each unique TCRbeta CDR3 rearrangement, sequence reads were collapsed and filtered. For each sample, productive Simpson clonality was calculated by taking the square root of Simpson's diversity index across productive rearrangements. The table comes from immuneACCESS by way of TCRdb, which keeps in-frame sequences with V and J called. Part of the clones is missing from these tables; in studies checked, under half for an unresolved V gene and the rest for unknown reasons. V, J and clone size were drawn from that table, and D and trimming were deduced from the DNA. A total of approximately 69,000 clones appear in this sample, approximately 88% of them only once. Approximately 30% of the sample is held by the ten biggest clonotypes.

Collaborating institutions collected whole blood in K2EDTA tubes following their own protocols. For TCRbeta analysis, collaborator samples were shipped as frozen whole blood, as isolated PBMCs, or as DNA extracted from either sample type. About this clone itself: The antigen this receptor binds is unknown. No per-base quality is available; no much larger clone lies one base away.

The sample was peripheral blood. This TCR was sampled from a man in his forties or fifties with acute or convalescent COVID-19. The chain couples TRBV21-1 to TRBJ1-2. TRBV21-1 is an annotated pseudogene. The DNA sequence is TGTGCCAGCAGCAAACCGGGAGCACTGAACTATGGCTACACCTTC. Its translation is CASSKPGALNYGYTF.